What follows are 20 T cell receptor beta chains derived from one specimen sequenced in a study of shared clonotypes between healthy human individuals. Naive CD8 isolation took CD45RO-negative cells positively selected for CCR7 and excluded terminally differentiated effector memory CD45RA+ cells. Profiled with immunoSEQ multiplex PCR; TCRdb holds only in-frame clones, not every one. Of nearly 2 million clones in the sample, less than 95% were seen once. What was sequenced was naive CD8+ T cells sorted from blood. Receptors were obtained from a man aged 18 to 29 in good health.

V usage is TRBV2 and J usage is TRBJ2-7; weak D call: TRBD1 (6 bases). Between the trimmed V and J ends, which lost 0 bases and 2 bases, there was a span of 14 bases. CDR3 length equals 16 residues. Germline assignment: CDR1 SNHLY and CDR2 FYNNEI. In DNA, the CDR3 is TGTGCCAGCAGTGAAGCCTATCGACAGGATACCTACGAGCAGTACTTC. This gives the protein CASSEAYRQDTYEQYF.

The V gene is TRBV6-1, the J gene TRBJ2-1; 9 bases align to TRBD2. V lost 2 bases and J lost 5; bases outside the gene matches: 7. The CDR3 spans 16 residues. CDR1 MNHNS and CDR2 SASEGT come from the germline V gene. This chain's CDR3 is CASSELSSGSDNEQFF. The CDR3 DNA reads as TGTGCCAGCAGTGAATTGAGTAGCGGGAGTGACAATGAGCAGTTCTTC.

V gene TRBV11-2 combines with J gene TRBJ1-4; D remains ambiguous. The V gene lost 1 base and the J gene lost 7 bases, with 19 bases spanning the gap. Germline V gene lookup returns CDR1 SGHAT and CDR2 FQNNGV. The CDR3 spans 17 residues. The CDR3 sequence is CASSLGLGNREAEKLFF. CDR3 in DNA: TGTGCCAGCAGCTTAGGATTGGGAAACCGGGAAGCTGAAAAACTGTTTTTT.

The chain is built from TRBV7-9 and TRBJ2-7; 9 bases are a match to TRBD1. The V gene end was trimmed by 1 base and the J gene end by 3 bases; junction bases not matched to a gene: 4. Germline-derived CDR1 and CDR2 are SEHNR and FQNEAQ (reference sequence). The CDR3 contains 15 residues. The CDR3 is CASSLEGQGLYEQYF. The DNA for the CDR3 is TGTGCCAGCAGCTTAGAGGGACAGGGTCTCTACGAGCAGTACTTC.

This clone was recorded only once. V is TRBV27 and J is TRBJ2-7; no firm D call. Germline-derived CDR1 and CDR2 are MNHEY and SMNVEV (reference sequence). Trimming removed 1 base from V and 0 bases from J, with 7 bases in between. The CDR3 covers 14 residues. CDR3 sequence reads: CASSLYQSSYEQYF. The CDR3 nucleotides read TGTGCCAGCAGTTTATATCAGAGCTCCTACGAGCAGTACTTC.

The genes are TRBV30 and TRBJ2-1; no firm D call. The V and J ends lost 5 bases and 8 bases respectively, with 13 bases between them. This CDR3 comprises 12 residues. Germline V lookup: CDR1 GTSNPN, CDR2 SVGIG (reference sequence). Here the CDR3 reads CAWGRVIDEQFF. The DNA of the CDR3 is TGTGCCTGGGGTAGGGTAATAGATGAGCAGTTCTTC.

V is TRBV27 and J is TRBJ2-1, with 11 bases lining up with TRBD2. CDR3 length: 15 amino acids. From germline, CDR1 is MNHEY and CDR2 SMNVEV (reference sequence). V dropped 3 bases and J dropped 7; count of bases not matched to a gene: 5. The CDR3 reads CASSLAGTSGNEQFF. Here the CDR3 DNA reads TGTGCCAGCAGTTTGGCCGGGACTAGCGGAAATGAGCAGTTCTTC.

This clone was recorded only once. The chain carries TRBV27 and TRBJ2-7, with 11 bases aligning to TRBD2. Germline V gene sequence: CDR1 MNHEY, CDR2 SMNVEV (reference sequence). The CDR3 consists of 14 residues. V dropped 6 bases and J dropped 3; count of bases not matched to a gene: 4. The CDR3 protein is CASRLLAGDYEQYF. CDR3 sequence (DNA): TGTGCCAGCAGGTTACTAGCGGGGGACTACGAGCAGTACTTC.

The V gene is TRBV29-1, the J gene TRBJ2-1; 12 positions agree with TRBD2. This CDR3 comprises 14 residues. Per germline, CDR1 SQVTM and CDR2 ANQGSEA. Trimming removed 4 bases from V and 6 bases from J; junction bases left unmatched: 4. The DNA of the CDR3 is TGCAGCGTTGCGGGACTAGCGGGTATCAATGAGCAGTTCTTC. Protein sequence: CSVAGLAGINEQFF.

This chain joins TRBV5-4 and TRBJ2-1; D perhaps matches TRBD2 (5 bases). Germline V gene data show CDR1 as SGHNT and CDR2 as YYREEE (reference sequence). The CDR3 loop spans 13 amino acids. Trimming took 1 base from V and 5 from J, leaving 7 bases between them. Here the CDR3 DNA reads TGTGCCAGCAGCTTGCTAGCCCACAATGAGCAGTTCTTC. Its translation: CASSLLAHNEQFF.

The chain couples TRBV11-2 to TRBJ2-3, with 8 bases lining up with TRBD1. The CDR3 totals 16 residues. The germline gives CDR1 SGHAT, CDR2 FQNNGV. With 3 bases clipped from V and 2 bases from J, the junction kept 7 bases outside the gene matches. This CDR3 reads CASSFLGGQVTDTQYF. CDR3 DNA: TGTGCCAGCAGCTTTCTAGGGGGACAGGTCACAGATACGCAGTATTTT. Supplemented by reference TRBV11-2 and TRBJ2-3, the full variable domain reads EAGVAQSPRYKIIEKRQSVAFWCNPISGHATLYWYQQILGQGPKLLIQFQNNGVVDDSQLPKDRFSAERLKGVDSTLKIQPAKLEDSAVYLCASSFLGGQVTDTQYFGPGTRLTVL.

The V call is TRBV6-9, the J call TRBJ2-4; no clear D gene. Trimming pared 11 bases from V and 5 bases from J, leaving 10 bases between. CDR1 is MNHGY, CDR2 SVAAGI, per germline. The CDR3 length is 11 residues. The CDR3 reads CAPLAENIQYF. Written as DNA, the CDR3 is TGTGCCCCTTTGGCAGAAAACATTCAGTACTTC.

The chain uses TRBV29-1 and TRBJ2-7, with 11 bases lining up with TRBD2. Trimming took 4 bases from V and 5 from J; bases not matched to a gene: 4. Germline assignment: CDR1 SQVTM and CDR2 ANQGSEA. This CDR3 is built from 13 residues. The CDR3 sequence is CSVVLAGAHEQYF. CDR3 in DNA: TGCAGCGTTGTACTAGCGGGAGCCCACGAGCAGTACTTC.

The chain couples TRBV6-4 to TRBJ2-5; a weak D match, TRBD2 (7 bases). The germline V gene has CDR1 MRHNA and CDR2 SNTAGT. The CDR3 consists of 12 residues. Between the trimmed V and J ends, which lost 4 bases and 9 bases, there was a span of 12 bases. The CDR3 sequence: CASSARGGAQYF. CDR3 DNA sequence: TGTGCCAGCAGTGCCAGGGGAGGGGCCCAGTACTTC.

The rearrangement uses TRBV6-1 and TRBJ2-7; 12 positions match TRBD2. Germline CDR1 MNHNS, CDR2 SASEGT. The CDR3 runs 14 residues. V was pared by 10 bases and J by 7 bases, with 11 bases of the junction left unmatched. Here the CDR3 reads CATPLTSGSREQYF. CDR3 in DNA: TGTGCCACCCCGTTGACTAGCGGGAGTCGGGAGCAGTACTTC.

The chain carries TRBV6-5 and TRBJ1-1; D call uncertain. The germline V and J ends were trimmed by 5 bases and 4 bases, with 11 bases remaining between them. Germline V gene data show CDR1 as MNHEY and CDR2 as SVGAGI. The CDR3 spans 13 residues. This CDR3 is CASSIYPGTEAFF. Written as DNA, the CDR3 is TGTGCCAGCAGTATATATCCGGGCACTGAAGCTTTCTTT.

The V call is TRBV10-1, the J call TRBJ1-1; 10 bases fit TRBD1. This CDR3 region has 13 residues. The V gene's germline CDR1 is WNHNN and CDR2 SYGVQD (reference sequence). Trimming removed 4 bases from V and 10 bases from J; junction bases left unmatched: 6. The CDR3 DNA reads as TGCGCCAGCAGTGTGACAGGGGGCAGCGGAGCTTTCTTT. Translation: CASSVTGGSGAFF.

The chain joins TRBV7-9 to TRBJ2-1; D ambiguous. Germline V CDR1 and CDR2: SEHNR, FQNEAQ (reference sequence). The V and J ends lost 5 bases and 8 bases respectively, with 13 bases between them. This CDR3 has 13 amino acids. The chain's CDR3 is CASSTSTSDEQFF. The DNA for the CDR3 is TGTGCCAGCAGCACCTCGACATCGGATGAGCAGTTCTTC.

About this clone itself: The identical CDR3 is also encoded by other nucleotide sequences in the sample. The chain carries TRBV4-3 and TRBJ1-3, with TRBD1 matching 7 bases. This CDR3 is 16 amino acids long. V dropped 0 bases and J dropped 0; count of bases not matched to a gene: 2. The germline V gene has CDR1 LGHNA and CDR2 YSLEER. The CDR3 here is CASSQDRGLSGNTIYF. CDR3 DNA: TGCGCCAGCAGCCAAGATAGGGGGCTCTCTGGAAACACCATATATTTT.

V gene TRBV6-1 combines with J gene TRBJ2-1, with a possible D match to TRBD2 (6 bases). V lost 2 bases and J 4 bases, leaving 12 bases between the germline ends. This CDR3 is built from 15 residues. Germline V CDR1 and CDR2: MNHNS, SASEGT. CDR3 residues: CASSEWWEAYNEQFF. The DNA for the CDR3 is TGTGCCAGCAGTGAATGGTGGGAGGCGTACAATGAGCAGTTCTTC.